A single sample gave rise to the 27 T cell receptor beta chains below, sequenced in a study of shared clonotypes between healthy human individuals. The data were produced by immunoSEQ multiplex PCR, yet TCRdb's version contains in-frame clones alone and is incomplete. This sample carries some 1 million clones, approximately 72% of them seen once, and the ten largest clones take approximately 1.5%. Input material: memory CD4+ T cells sorted from blood. Noted subset: CD45RA-negative fraction. The receptors here all came from a man aged 18 to 30 in good health.

This clone was observed a handful of times. J is TRBJ2-7 and V is TRBV5-6; D remains unclear. Germline V gives CDR1 SGHDT, CDR2 YYEEEE. The CDR3 loop spans 16 amino acids. V was trimmed by 1 base and J by 3 bases, leaving 17 bases between them. CDR3 residues: CASSLSRAGMIYEQYF. For the CDR3, the DNA is TGTGCCAGCAGCTTGTCTCGAGCAGGTATGATCTACGAGCAGTACTTC.

Regarding this clone: The identical CDR3 is also encoded by other nucleotide sequences in the sample. The chain has TRBV28 and TRBJ2-3; 8 nucleotides agree with TRBD1. There are 15 residues in the CDR3. Germline trimming cut 6 bases from V and 0 bases from J; bases unmatched to any gene: 5. Germline-derived CDR1 and CDR2 are MDHEN and SYDVKM. The CDR3 here is CASSTRQGSTDTQYF. CDR3 DNA: TGTGCCAGCAGCACAAGACAGGGGAGCACAGATACGCAGTATTTT.

The J gene is TRBJ2-1, the V gene TRBV5-6, with TRBD1 matching 10 bases. The V gene's germline CDR1 is SGHDT and CDR2 YYEEEE. Losses at the gene ends were 4 bases for V and 10 bases for J; bases not matched to a gene: 11. The CDR3 length is 15 residues. The CDR3 loop reads CASSRGDRGWDEQFF. CDR3 in DNA: TGTGCCAGCAGCCGCGGGGACAGGGGATGGGACGAGCAGTTCTTC. The full variable domain, in which reference TRBV5-6 and TRBJ2-1 provide the parts outside the CDR3, is DAGVTQSPTHLIKTRGQQVTLRCSPKSGHDTVSWYQQALGQGPQFIFQYYEEEERQRGNFPDRFSGHQFPNYSSELNVNALLLGDSALYLCASSRGDRGWDEQFFGPGTRLTVL.

This clone has only one observation. This chain uses TRBV19 with TRBJ2-2; D unresolved. V lost 8 bases, J lost 5 bases, and 9 bases lay in between. Germline CDR1 and CDR2: LNHDA and SQIVND (reference sequence). This CDR3 spans 12 amino acids. Here the CDR3 reads CASGSVTGELFF. Written as DNA, the CDR3 is TGTGCCAGTGGGTCCGTAACCGGGGAGCTGTTTTTT.

The count of this clone is one. J is TRBJ1-2 and V is TRBV5-1, with 9 bases fitting TRBD1. CDR1 is SGHRS, CDR2 YFSETQ, per germline. The CDR3 runs to 13 residues. With V trimmed by 5 bases and J by 7 bases, 6 bases remained unmatched. The CDR3 DNA follows: TGCGCCAGCAGTTGGGACAGGGTCCTTGGCTACACCTTC. Its protein is CASSWDRVLGYTF.

About this clone: Other DNA sequences of this sample code for an identical CDR3. The chain links TRBV11-2 to TRBJ2-7, with a weak D call TRBD2 (6 bases). Looked up from germline, CDR1 is SGHAT and CDR2 is FQNNGV. The CDR3 totals 14 residues. Trimming cost V 1 base and J 3 bases, with 10 bases left between them. CDR3 protein: CASSLAGGNYEQYF. In nucleotides, the CDR3 is TGTGCCAGCAGCTTAGCCGGGGGAAACTACGAGCAGTACTTC.

The chain combines TRBV6-1 with TRBJ2-2, with D possibly matching TRBD1 (6 bases). V gave up 7 bases and J gave up 4 bases, with 10 bases separating them. The germline CDR1 and CDR2 sequences are MNHNS and SASEGT. The CDR3 length is 13 residues. CDR3 bases: TGTGCCAGCACTAACAGGGCCACCGGGGAGCTGTTTTTT. Translated: CASTNRATGELFF.

A word on this clone: With a much larger clone just one base away, this may be a read error. The chain uses TRBV5-1 and TRBJ1-2; D is unresolved. Germline V CDR1 and CDR2: SGHRS, YFSETQ. Between the trimmed V and J ends, which lost 0 bases and 3 bases, there was a span of 3 bases. The CDR3 has 12 residues. In nucleotides, the CDR3 is TGCGCCAGCAGCTTGGCTGACTATGGCTACACCTTC. Its translation: CASSLADYGYTF.

This rearrangement joins TRBV5-6 to TRBJ2-3; D not resolved. CDR1 and CDR2 from the germline V gene are SGHDT and YYEEEE. This CDR3 has 14 amino acids. The V and J ends lost 0 bases and 4 bases respectively, with 9 bases between them. This CDR3 reads CASSLAGRPDTQYF. The CDR3 DNA reads TGTGCCAGCAGCTTGGCAGGTCGGCCAGATACGCAGTATTTT.

This chain uses TRBV7-2 with TRBJ2-7, with TRBD2 matching over 11 bases. The CDR3 length is 15 residues. Trimming at V came to 8 bases and at J to 1 base, leaving 7 bases not matched to a gene. CDR1 is SGHTA and CDR2 is FQGNSA in the germline V gene. The CDR3 DNA reads TGTGCCAGCGGCCTTAGCGGGGGGGCTTCCTACGAGCAGTACTTC. This encodes CASGLSGGASYEQYF.

V and J are TRBV2 and TRBJ2-7, with TRBD2 matching over 9 bases. This CDR3 has 14 residues. Germline CDR1 reads SNHLY; CDR2 reads FYNNEI. Unmatched junction bases numbered 13, after V lost 10 bases and J lost 6 bases. CDR3 coding DNA: TGTGCCACCCGTGTTAGCGGGAGCCCGGGCGAGCAGTACTTC. Translating gives CATRVSGSPGEQYF. Looking up the rest from reference TRBV2 and TRBJ2-7 gives the full variable domain: EPEVTQTPSHQVTQMGQEVILRCVPISNHLYFYWYRQILGQKVEFLVSFYNNEISEKSEIFDDQFSVERPDGSNFTLKIRSTKLEDSAMYFCATRVSGSPGEQYFGPGTRLTVT.

This chain links TRBV29-1 with TRBJ2-6; 7 nucleotides align to TRBD1. Germline V gives CDR1 SQVTM, CDR2 ANQGSEA. The junction had 4 bases not matched to a gene; V was cut back by 6 bases and J by 2 bases. This CDR3 region has 14 residues. The CDR3 loop is CSVSDRTGANVLTF. The CDR3 DNA sequence: TGCAGCGTCTCGGACAGGACTGGGGCCAACGTCCTGACTTTC. The variable domain in full, completed from reference TRBV29-1 and TRBJ2-6, reads SAVISQKPSRDICQRGTSLTIQCQVDSQVTMMFWYRQQPGQSLTLIATANQGSEATYESGFVIDKFPISRPNLTFSTLTVSNMSPEDSSIYLCSVSDRTGANVLTFGAGSRLTVL.

A word on this clone: The sample contains more than one DNA sequence encoding this CDR3. This rearrangement joins TRBV6-5 to TRBJ2-3; D uncertain. V dropped 2 bases and J dropped 5 bases, with 2 bases sitting between them. The CDR3 sequence is 11 residues long. Germline values: CDR1 MNHEY, CDR2 SVGAGI. The CDR3 DNA reads as TGTGCCAGCAGTTACGGAGATACGCAGTATTTT. It translates to CASSYGDTQYF.

The chain is built from TRBV6-6 and TRBJ2-7; the D gene is possibly TRBD2 (7 bases). Germline loops: CDR1 MNHNY, CDR2 SVGAGI (reference sequence). The CDR3 is 15 residues long. The germline V and J ends were trimmed by 6 bases and 4 bases, with 19 bases remaining between them. The CDR3 bases are TGTGCCAGCAGGGACCCTGGAAGGGGGGGGTACGAGCAGTACTTC. This encodes CASRDPGRGGYEQYF.

V is TRBV28 and J is TRBJ2-7; 8 positions match TRBD2. Germline values: CDR1 MDHEN, CDR2 SYDVKM. There are 17 residues in the CDR3. V lost 1 base, J lost 2 bases, and 10 bases stayed unmatched. The CDR3 here is CASSLSSGGGHPYEQYF. CDR3 in DNA: TGTGCCAGCAGTTTATCCTCTGGCGGGGGGCATCCCTACGAGCAGTACTTC.

This clone was seen a single time. V is TRBV5-8 and J is TRBJ1-6; the D is unclear. Per germline, CDR1 SGHTS and CDR2 YDEGEE. Deletions cut 1 base from V and 0 bases from J, with 8 bases between. This CDR3 has 16 residues. For the CDR3, the DNA is TGTGCCAGCAGCTTGAGAGCGAGCTCCTATAATTCACCCCTCCACTTT. Amino acids: CASSLRASSYNSPLHF.

Concerning this clone: This CDR3 is also generated by other DNA sequences in the sample. The chain uses TRBV19 and TRBJ2-4; D gene uncertain. V was clipped by 3 bases and J by 0 bases, with 12 bases between them. CDR3 length equals 16 residues. Per the germline V gene, CDR1 is LNHDA and CDR2 is SQIVND (reference sequence). The CDR3 loop reads CASSIGASVAKNIQYF. As DNA, the CDR3 is TGTGCCAGTAGTATTGGAGCTTCCGTAGCCAAAAACATTCAGTACTTC.

This chain uses TRBV7-9 with TRBJ2-1; no definite D call. Germline V CDR1 and CDR2: SEHNR, FQNEAQ (reference sequence). The CDR3 length is 18 residues. The ends were cut back, 3 bases at V and 8 bases at J, with 26 bases in the middle. The CDR3 DNA reads as TGTGCCAGCAGCTTTGGCCAGGCAACTCCACCTAAACCGGATGAGCAGTTCTTC. This sequence encodes CASSFGQATPPKPDEQFF.

Many counts were recorded for this clone. The rearrangement joins TRBV4-1 to TRBJ1-3, with D perhaps TRBD1 (5 bases). Germline CDR1 MGHRA, CDR2 YSYEKL. The ends were cut back, 4 bases at V and 0 bases at J, with 19 bases in the middle. There are 18 residues in the CDR3. The CDR3 nucleotides read TGCGCCAGCAGCCTCAAGGGGTCTTATGACCCCTCTGGAAACACCATATATTTT. Residues: CASSLKGSYDPSGNTIYF.

This chain joins TRBV4-1 and TRBJ1-1; D uncertain. Deletions cut 6 bases from V and 1 base from J, with 12 bases between. The CDR3 extends over 14 amino acids. Germline lookup yields CDR1 MGHRA and CDR2 YSYEKL. The CDR3 DNA is TGCGCCAGCAGAGAGACTTGGGCGAACACTGAAGCTTTCTTT. Translated: CASRETWANTEAFF.

The CDR3 sequence: CASSLPDPGGGYTF. Here the CDR3 DNA reads TGCGCCAGCAGCTTGCCCGACCCAGGGGGTGGCTACACCTTC. This chain connects TRBV5-1 to TRBJ1-2, with 7 bases lining up with TRBD1. Germline values: CDR1 SGHRS, CDR2 YFSETQ. This CDR3 is 14 amino acids long. V lost 1 base, J lost 7 bases, and 7 bases stayed unmatched.

This clone was seen at least ten times. The rearrangement links TRBV6-1 to TRBJ2-1; no definite D call. Germline CDR1 reads MNHNS; CDR2 reads SASEGT. Trimming left V 5 bases short and J 0 bases short, with 11 bases between. This CDR3 spans 15 amino acids. The CDR3 loop is CASSTTRTSYNEQFF. For the CDR3, the DNA is TGTGCCAGCAGTACTACTCGTACCTCCTACAATGAGCAGTTCTTC.

The rearrangement uses TRBV10-2 and TRBJ2-7; D is perhaps TRBD2 (6 bases). The germline V gene encodes CDR1 WSHSY and CDR2 SAAADI. This CDR3 spans 12 amino acids. The V end lost 6 bases, the J end lost 4 bases, and 10 bases lay between the germline ends. The CDR3 reads CASRAGWYEQYF. The CDR3 region has the DNA TGCGCCAGCAGGGCGGGGTGGTACGAGCAGTACTTC.

V usage is TRBV5-1 and J usage is TRBJ2-3, with 7 bases matching TRBD2. With V trimmed by 0 bases and J by 3 bases, 7 bases remained unmatched. The germline V gene has CDR1 SGHRS and CDR2 YFSETQ. The length of the CDR3 is 16 residues. The CDR3 sequence: CASSLGIWRETDTQYF. The CDR3 DNA reads TGCGCCAGCAGCTTGGGGATCTGGCGGGAGACAGATACGCAGTATTTT.

The gene calls are TRBV18 and TRBJ1-1; possibly TRBD1 for D (6 bases). Looked up from germline, CDR1 is KGHSH and CDR2 is LQKENI. V was trimmed by 3 bases and J by 2 bases, leaving 13 bases between them. The CDR3 runs 15 residues. Written as DNA, the CDR3 is TGTGCCAGCTCACCGCCGGGACACACAAACACTGAAGCTTTCTTT. The encoded protein is CASSPPGHTNTEAFF.

The chain combines TRBV19 with TRBJ2-7, with 7 bases fitting TRBD2. This CDR3 has 12 residues. The junction had 5 bases not matched to a gene; V was cut back by 5 bases and J by 7 bases. Germline values: CDR1 LNHDA, CDR2 SQIVND (reference sequence). Here the CDR3 DNA reads TGTGCCAGTAGTTATCTCGGGGGGGAGCAGTACTTC. Amino acids: CASSYLGGEQYF.

This clone is a singleton in its sample. This chain uses TRBV5-4 with TRBJ2-3; D is tentatively TRBD1 or TRBD2 (6 bases each). The V end was cut by 0 bases, the J end by 4 bases, with 12 bases between. The CDR3 totals 15 residues. The germline V gene has CDR1 SGHNT and CDR2 YYREEE (reference sequence). The CDR3 protein is CASSLAGGGSDTQYF. CDR3 DNA: TGTGCCAGCAGCTTGGCAGGAGGGGGATCAGATACGCAGTATTTT.